Given below is one T cell receptor beta chain in context. What it binds is not known. This sequence may be a read error, since a much larger clone differs from it by one base. Within the sample, other DNA sequences also encode this same CDR3. Time point specified: cycle 4 day 1 (C4D1), after 6 weeks of nivolumab. Relapses following autologous stem cell transplantation were seen in all patients, with brentuximab vedotin exposure varying. The CDR3 totals 13 residues. V was shortened by 4 bases and J by 4 bases, with 11 bases between the two germline ends. CDR1 and CDR2 from the germline V gene are SGHTA and FQGNSA. This sample stems from a study of PD-1 blockade in classical Hodgkin lymphoma. Sequencing used immunoSEQ multiplex PCR; TCRdb keeps in-frame clones, though not all of them. The sample yields around 50,000 clones, around 74% seen once. General study results and limits: Newly diagnosed patients reportedly trailed healthy donors in baseline TCR diversity. Nothing has yet pinned down what causes the repertoire differences, possibly disease activity or prior therapy. With CD4+ cells, TCR diversity rose significantly by C4D1, but not with CD8+ cells.

This specimen consisted of peripheral blood mononuclear cells (PBMCs), obtained before the fourth cycle of nivolumab. The chain joins TRBV7-2 to TRBJ2-7; D may be TRBD2 (6 bases). The clonotype originates from a human donor with classical Hodgkin lymphoma. The CDR3 loop is CASSYGLIYEQYF. CDR3 nucleotide sequence: TGTGCCAGCAGCTACGGACTAATTTACGAGCAGTACTTC.